This TCR beta chain was retrieved from a study of blood T cell repertoires in COVID-19. The wider study: Spain, Italy and the United States supplied samples that represented acute and convalescent COVID-19. The cDNA or gDNA used as material had been derived from T cells, B-cell-depleted T cells, or PBMCs.

The authors' processing: Using reference gene primer amplification, nucleated cell counts were estimated. The protocol was immunoSEQ multiplex PCR, while the TCRdb copy is restricted to in-frame clones and leaves out a portion. The D gene and trimming were derived from the DNA, and the V and J assignments and clone size from that table. Among 150,000 to 180,000 clones, more than 80% were seen once, and the ten largest hold 0.55%. The germline gives CDR1 GTSNPN, CDR2 SVGIG (reference sequence). The V segment lost 4 bases and the J segment 6 bases; nucleotides outside the gene matches: 8. The CDR3 has 15 amino acids.

Sequencing was performed on peripheral blood. The chain joins TRBV30 to TRBJ2-1; the match to TRBD2 covers 11 bases. The receptor was derived from a man between 45 and 60 years old with acute or convalescent COVID-19. Written as DNA, the CDR3 is TGTGCCTGGAAGAAACTAGCGGGAGTTAGCAATGAGCAGTTCTTC. Translated, it gives CAWKKLAGVSNEQFF.